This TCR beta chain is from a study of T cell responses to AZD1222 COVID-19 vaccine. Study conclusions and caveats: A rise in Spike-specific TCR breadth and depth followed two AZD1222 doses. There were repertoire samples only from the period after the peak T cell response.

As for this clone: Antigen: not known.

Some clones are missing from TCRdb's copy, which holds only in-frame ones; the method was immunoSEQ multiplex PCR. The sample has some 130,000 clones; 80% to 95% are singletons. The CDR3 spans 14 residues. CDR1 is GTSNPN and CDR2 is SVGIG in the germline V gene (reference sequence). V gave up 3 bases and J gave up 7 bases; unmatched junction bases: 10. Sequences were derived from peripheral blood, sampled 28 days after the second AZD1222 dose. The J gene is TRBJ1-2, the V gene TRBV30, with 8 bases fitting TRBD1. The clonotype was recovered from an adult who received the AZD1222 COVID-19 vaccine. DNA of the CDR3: TGTGCCTGGAGCTCGGACAGGGCTCTGGGTGGCTACACCTTC. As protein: CAWSSDRALGGYTF.